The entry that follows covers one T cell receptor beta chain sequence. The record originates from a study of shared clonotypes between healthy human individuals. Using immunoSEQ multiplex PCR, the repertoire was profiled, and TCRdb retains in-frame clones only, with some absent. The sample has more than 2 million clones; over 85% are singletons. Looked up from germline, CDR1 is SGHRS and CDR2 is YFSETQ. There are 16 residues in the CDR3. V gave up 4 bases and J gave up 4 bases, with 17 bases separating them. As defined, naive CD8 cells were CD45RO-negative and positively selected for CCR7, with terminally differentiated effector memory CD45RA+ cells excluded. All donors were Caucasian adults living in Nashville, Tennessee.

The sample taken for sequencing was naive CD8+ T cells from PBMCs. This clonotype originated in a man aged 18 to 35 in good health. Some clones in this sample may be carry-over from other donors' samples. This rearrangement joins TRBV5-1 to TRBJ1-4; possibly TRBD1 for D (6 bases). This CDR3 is CASSPPQTGVNEKLFF. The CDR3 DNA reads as TGCGCCAGCAGCCCTCCCCAGACAGGCGTTAATGAAAAACTGTTTTTT.